The T cell receptor (beta chain) under discussion was sequenced for a study of cytomegalovirus exposure and HLA in healthy donors. Background on the study: From roughly 180 million T cells, an earlier analysis saw under 140 million unique TCR beta sequences.

The PCR used 60 Vbeta and 13 Jbeta primers. The method was immunoSEQ multiplex PCR; TCRdb's version includes in-frame clones alone and lacks a portion of them. The sample includes 150,000 to 190,000 clones, around 84% of them seen just once. On this clone: Antigen specificity is unknown.

CDR1 and CDR2 from the germline V gene are KGHSH and LQKENI. V lost 1 base and J lost 8, with 8 bases in between. The CDR3 has 13 amino acids. Study observations and caveats: Relative to equally common others, HLA-associated TCR beta chains showed greater clonal expansion in a later analysis.

This sequence was found in a woman under 30 in good health and CMV-seronegative. V usage is TRBV18 and J usage is TRBJ2-2, with D possibly TRBD2 on 6 matching bases. The material sequenced was PBMCs. The CDR3 bases are TGTGCCAGCTCACCACTGGAGGGAGGGGAGCTGTTTTTT. It codes for CASSPLEGGELFF.